This T cell receptor (beta chain) was recovered during a study of vaccination and CD4 T cells after COVID-19. Study information: Samples after vaccination came a median approximately 73 days past dose two, ranging 14 to 241. SARS-CoV-2, HCoV-NL63, HCoV-OC43 and HCoV-229E supplied the overlapping spike peptides used to stimulate cells. Study-level points and caveats: Convalescent patients studied were relatively few, and early post-infection timepoints were absent.

Described treatment: 10-day PBMC culture with coronavirus spike peptide pools or control peptides (ViraFEST assay). Peptide pool stimulation in ViraFEST expanded antigen-specific T cells, whose TCRs were then sequenced. As regards this clonotype: The antigen is not known.

The Oncomine TCR Beta short-read assay generated sequence data from the DNA of cultured CD4+ T cells. One entry per CDR3 protein, called by TCRdb with MiXCR from the PCR reads. The table records around 20,000 distinct CDR3 sequences, about 40% of them present only once. From germline, CDR1 is SGHTA and CDR2 FQGTGA. The CDR3 totals 15 residues. The trim removed 5 bases at V and 3 bases at J, leaving 10 bases unmatched. Sequenced material: CD4+ T cells from blood, cultured in vitro, taken before SARS-CoV-2 vaccination. The receptor comes from a human donor who had recovered from COVID-19. The genes are TRBV7-3 and TRBJ2-7; 7 bases match TRBD1. CDR3 nucleotides: TGTGCCAGCAGCCCCCGGCCGGGACAGATCTACGAGCAGTACTTC. The encoded protein is CASSPRPGQIYEQYF.